Presented here are 10 T cell receptor beta chains from one specimen sequenced in a study of blood T cell repertoires in COVID-19. The protocol was immunoSEQ multiplex PCR, while the TCRdb copy is restricted to in-frame clones and leaves out a portion. The table shows roughly 150,000 clones, with about nine tenths occurring only once. Sequencing input: peripheral blood. Source of these receptors: an elderly man with acute or convalescent COVID-19.

This chain joins TRBV7-9 and TRBJ1-2; no definite D call. Germline V gene data show CDR1 as SEHNR and CDR2 as FQNEAQ (reference sequence). The CDR3 spans 14 residues. V dropped 5 bases and J dropped 3 bases, with 13 bases sitting between them. CDR3 sequence reads: CASSETSLDYGYTF. The CDR3, as DNA: TGTGCCAGCAGCGAGACTTCACTCGACTATGGCTACACCTTC.

V usage is TRBV27 and J usage is TRBJ1-5, with 8 bases lining up with TRBD1. Trimming took 9 bases from V and 7 from J; bases not matched to a gene: 20. CDR3 length: 17 amino acids. Per germline, CDR1 MNHEY and CDR2 SMNVEV (reference sequence). CDR3 in amino acids: CASRGWAGGIRWQPQHF. The DNA of the CDR3 is TGTGCCAGTAGGGGATGGGCAGGGGGCATTCGGTGGCAGCCCCAGCATTTT.

The chain is built from TRBV5-1 and TRBJ2-1; maybe TRBD1 (6 bases). Germline CDR1 reads SGHRS; CDR2 reads YFSETQ. The CDR3 consists of 15 residues. V gave up 1 base and J gave up 4 bases, with 12 bases separating them. The CDR3 region has the DNA TGCGCCAGCAGCTTGACAGGGTTCGGGTACAATGAGCAGTTCTTC. It yields the protein CASSLTGFGYNEQFF. Combining the CDR3 with reference TRBV5-1 and TRBJ2-1 gives the whole variable domain KAGVTQTPRYLIKTRGQQVTLSCSPISGHRSVSWYQQTPGQGLQFLFEYFSETQRNKGNFPGRFSGRQFSNSRSEMNVSTLELGDSALYLCASSLTGFGYNEQFFGPGTRLTVL.

The J gene is TRBJ1-1, the V gene TRBV7-9; perhaps TRBD1 as D (6 bases). Germline V gene sequence: CDR1 SEHNR, CDR2 FQNEAQ (reference sequence). CDR3 length: 15 residues. V was pared by 0 bases and J by 6 bases, with 14 bases between. The chain's CDR3 is CASSLAHLRQAEAFF. The CDR3, as DNA: TGTGCCAGCAGCTTAGCCCATCTTAGACAGGCTGAAGCTTTCTTT. The variable domain in full, completed from reference TRBV7-9 and TRBJ1-1, reads DTGVSQNPRHKITKRGQNVTFRCDPISEHNRLYWYRQTLGQGPEFLTYFQNEAQLEKSRLLSDRFSAERPKGSFSTLEIQRTEQGDSAMYLCASSLAHLRQAEAFFGQGTRLTVV.

The chain has TRBV27 and TRBJ1-1; possible D gene TRBD1, 6 bases. The CDR3 is 15 amino acids. Germline CDR1 reads MNHEY; CDR2 reads SMNVEV (reference sequence). V was trimmed by 4 bases and J by 1 base, leaving 13 bases between them. This chain's CDR3 is CASSSRGAGNTEAFF. The CDR3 DNA follows: TGTGCCAGCAGTTCGCGGGGGGCAGGGAACACTGAAGCTTTCTTT.

In its sample, this clone was seen once. This rearrangement joins TRBV28 to TRBJ1-5, with 7 bases fitting TRBD1. The J segment lost 4 bases and the V segment lost 7 bases, leaving 10 bases of the junction unmatched. Germline CDR1 and CDR2: MDHEN and SYDVKM. The CDR3 contains 15 residues. The CDR3 DNA reads TGTGCCAGCAAAGCCGGGACAGTTCTTAATCAGCCCCAGCATTTT. Its protein product is CASKAGTVLNQPQHF.

The rearrangement links TRBV27 to TRBJ1-2; 8 positions match TRBD1. Germline lookup yields CDR1 MNHEY and CDR2 SMNVEV (reference sequence). This CDR3 contains 14 residues. The V and J ends lost 5 bases and 8 bases, in that order; junction bases with no gene match: 10. For the CDR3, the DNA is TGTGCCAGCAGTCCGGGACAGGAGATTCTCGGCTACACCTTC. It translates to CASSPGQEILGYTF.

This clone has a single count. The chain recombines TRBV24-1 with TRBJ1-5; no reliable D call. The germline V and J ends were trimmed by 3 bases and 9 bases, with 8 bases remaining between them. From germline, CDR1 is KGHDR and CDR2 SFDVKD. The CDR3 spans 12 residues. CDR3 in amino acids: CATSDPGWPQHF. The CDR3 coding sequence is TGTGCCACCAGTGATCCGGGGTGGCCCCAGCATTTT.

The chain links TRBV27 to TRBJ2-1; 14 bases are shared with TRBD2. V trimming: 8 bases; J trimming: 6 bases; junction bases outside the gene matches: 12. The length of the CDR3 is 17 residues. Germline V gives CDR1 MNHEY, CDR2 SMNVEV (reference sequence). The CDR3, as DNA: TGTGCCAGCTTGAGTTATGGGACTAGCGGGAGTGGCAATGAGCAGTTCTTC. Amino acids: CASLSYGTSGSGNEQFF.

The count of this clone is one. The chain recombines TRBV11-3 with TRBJ2-1, with D hard to call. CDR1 is SGHNT, CDR2 YENEEA, per germline. This CDR3 has 13 residues. V shed 5 bases and J shed 1 base, with 6 bases lying between them. As DNA, the CDR3 is TGTGCCAGCAGCCACTCATCCTACAATGAGCAGTTCTTC. Protein product: CASSHSSYNEQFF.